This TCR beta chain was documented in a study of regulatory T cells. Study-wide findings and caveats: Hydrophobic residues at CDR3 positions 6 and 7 were enriched in conventional CD4+ T cells of CD3G-deficient patients.

Primers: 52 TRBV forward and 13 TRBJ reverse. Using immunoSEQ multiplex PCR, the repertoire was profiled, and TCRdb retains in-frame clones only, with some absent. The sample lists roughly 30,000 clones, around 93% occurring once. Regulatory (CD25-high CD127-low) and conventional (CD25-low CD127-high) CD4+ T cells were sorted separately. Comments on this clone: The target antigen is unknown.

Trimming removed 6 bases at V and 0 bases at J, with 18 bases between. This CDR3 contains 16 residues. CDR1 is MDHEN and CDR2 is SYDVKM in the germline V gene. The sequencing input was conventional CD4+ T cells sorted from blood. V is TRBV28 and J is TRBJ2-7, with D possibly being TRBD2 (6 bases). The sequence derives from a person under 30 with CD3G deficiency. CDR3 protein: CASRRRGIGSSYEQYF. The CDR3 coding sequence is TGTGCCAGCAGGCGTCGGGGGATCGGAAGCTCCTACGAGCAGTACTTC.